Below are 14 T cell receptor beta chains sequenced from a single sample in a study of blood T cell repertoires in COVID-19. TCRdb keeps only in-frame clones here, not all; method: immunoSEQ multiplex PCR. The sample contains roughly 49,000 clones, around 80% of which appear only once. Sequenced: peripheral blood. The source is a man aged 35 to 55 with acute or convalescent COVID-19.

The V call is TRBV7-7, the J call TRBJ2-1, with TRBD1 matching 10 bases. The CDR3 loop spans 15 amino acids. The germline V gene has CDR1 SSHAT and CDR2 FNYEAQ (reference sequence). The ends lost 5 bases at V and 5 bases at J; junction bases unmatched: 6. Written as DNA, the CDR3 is TGTGCCAGCAGCATTGACAGGGGGCCCCACAATGAGCAGTTCTTC. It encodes CASSIDRGPHNEQFF.

This CDR3 is CASSAGEGYTF. CDR3 DNA: TGTGCCAGCAGCGCCGGGGAGGGCTACACCTTC. The chain has TRBV28 and TRBJ1-2; D uncertain. This CDR3 has 11 amino acids. V gave up 6 bases and J gave up 8 bases, with 10 bases separating them. Germline CDR1 MDHEN, CDR2 SYDVKM.

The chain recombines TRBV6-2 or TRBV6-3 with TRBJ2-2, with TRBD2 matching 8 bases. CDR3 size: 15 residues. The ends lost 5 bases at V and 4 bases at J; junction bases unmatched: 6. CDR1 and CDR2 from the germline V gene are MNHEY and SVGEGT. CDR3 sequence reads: CASSPFAGGTGELFF. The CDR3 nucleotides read TGTGCCAGCAGTCCCTTTGCGGGGGGCACCGGGGAGCTGTTTTTT.

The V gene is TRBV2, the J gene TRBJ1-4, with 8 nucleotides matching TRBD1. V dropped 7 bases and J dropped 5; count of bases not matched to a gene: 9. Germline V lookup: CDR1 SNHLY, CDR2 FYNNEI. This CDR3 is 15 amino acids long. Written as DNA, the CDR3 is TGTGCCAGCAAAGCCAGGGGGCTGGAAAATGAAAAACTGTTTTTT. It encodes CASKARGLENEKLFF.

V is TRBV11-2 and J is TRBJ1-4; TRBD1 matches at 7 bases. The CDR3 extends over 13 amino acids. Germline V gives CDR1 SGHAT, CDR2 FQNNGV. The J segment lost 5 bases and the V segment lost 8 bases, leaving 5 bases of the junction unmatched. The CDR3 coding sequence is TGTGCCAGCCAGACAGGGAGAAATGAAAAACTGTTTTTT. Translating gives CASQTGRNEKLFF.

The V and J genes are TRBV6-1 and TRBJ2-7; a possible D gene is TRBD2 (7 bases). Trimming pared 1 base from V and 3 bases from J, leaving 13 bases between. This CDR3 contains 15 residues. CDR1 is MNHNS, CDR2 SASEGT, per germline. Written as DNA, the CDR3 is TGTGCCAGCAGTGAAGGAACAGGGAGGGTCTACGAGCAGTACGTC. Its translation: CASSEGTGRVYEQYV.

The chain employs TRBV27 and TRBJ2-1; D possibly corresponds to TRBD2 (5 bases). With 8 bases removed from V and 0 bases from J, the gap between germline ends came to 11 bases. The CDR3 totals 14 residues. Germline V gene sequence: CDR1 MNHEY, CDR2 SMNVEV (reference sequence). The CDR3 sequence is CASSGLSSYNEQFF. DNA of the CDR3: TGTGCCAGCTCAGGACTGAGCTCCTACAATGAGCAGTTCTTC.

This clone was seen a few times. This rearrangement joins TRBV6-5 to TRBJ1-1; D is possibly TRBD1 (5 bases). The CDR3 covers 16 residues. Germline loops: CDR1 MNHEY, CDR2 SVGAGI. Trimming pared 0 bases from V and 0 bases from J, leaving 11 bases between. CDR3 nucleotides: TGTGCCAGCAGTTACTCTGGGGGGAGGATGAACACTGAAGCTTTCTTT. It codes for CASSYSGGRMNTEAFF.

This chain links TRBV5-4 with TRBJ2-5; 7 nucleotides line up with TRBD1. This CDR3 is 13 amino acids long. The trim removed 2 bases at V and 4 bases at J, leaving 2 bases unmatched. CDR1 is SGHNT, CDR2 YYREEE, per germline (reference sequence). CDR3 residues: CASSFGTVETQYF. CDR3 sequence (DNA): TGTGCCAGCAGCTTCGGGACAGTAGAGACCCAGTACTTC. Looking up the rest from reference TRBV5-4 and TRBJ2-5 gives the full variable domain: ETGVTQSPTHLIKTRGQQVTLRCSSQSGHNTVSWYQQALGQGPQFIFQYYREEENGRGNFPPRFSGLQFPNYSSELNVNALELDDSALYLCASSFGTVETQYFGPGTRLLVL.

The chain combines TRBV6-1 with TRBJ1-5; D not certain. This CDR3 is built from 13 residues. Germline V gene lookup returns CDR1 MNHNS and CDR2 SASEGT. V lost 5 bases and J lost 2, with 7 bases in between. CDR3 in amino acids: CASSFAGNQPQHF. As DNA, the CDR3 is TGTGCCAGCAGTTTCGCAGGCAATCAGCCCCAGCATTTT.

CDR3 region: CASSWGDRGSNQPQHF. The CDR3 bases are TGTGCCAGTAGTTGGGGCGACAGGGGGAGCAATCAGCCCCAGCATTTT. J is TRBJ1-5 and V is TRBV19; 9 nucleotides agree with TRBD1. V was pared by 5 bases and J by 1 base, with 6 bases of the junction left unmatched. This CDR3 spans 16 amino acids. CDR1 and CDR2 (germline): LNHDA, SQIVND (reference sequence).

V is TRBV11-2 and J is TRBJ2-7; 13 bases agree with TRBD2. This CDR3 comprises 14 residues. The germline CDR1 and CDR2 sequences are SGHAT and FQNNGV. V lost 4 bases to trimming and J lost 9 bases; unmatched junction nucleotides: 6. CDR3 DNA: TGTGCCAGCAGCTCCGGGACTAGCGGGACCACGCAGTACTTC. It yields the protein CASSSGTSGTTQYF. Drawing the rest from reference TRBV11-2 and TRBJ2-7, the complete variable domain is EAGVAQSPRYKIIEKRQSVAFWCNPISGHATLYWYQQILGQGPKLLIQFQNNGVVDDSQLPKDRFSAERLKGVDSTLKIQPAKLEDSAVYLCASSSGTSGTTQYFGPGTRLTVT.

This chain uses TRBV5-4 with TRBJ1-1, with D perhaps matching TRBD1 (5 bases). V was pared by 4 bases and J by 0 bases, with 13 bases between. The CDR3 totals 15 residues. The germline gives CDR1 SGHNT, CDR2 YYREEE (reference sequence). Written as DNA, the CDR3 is TGTGCCAGCAGCAAAATCGACAGCATGAACACTGAAGCTTTCTTT. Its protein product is CASSKIDSMNTEAFF. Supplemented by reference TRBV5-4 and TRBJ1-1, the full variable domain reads ETGVTQSPTHLIKTRGQQVTLRCSSQSGHNTVSWYQQALGQGPQFIFQYYREEENGRGNFPPRFSGLQFPNYSSELNVNALELDDSALYLCASSKIDSMNTEAFFGQGTRLTVV.

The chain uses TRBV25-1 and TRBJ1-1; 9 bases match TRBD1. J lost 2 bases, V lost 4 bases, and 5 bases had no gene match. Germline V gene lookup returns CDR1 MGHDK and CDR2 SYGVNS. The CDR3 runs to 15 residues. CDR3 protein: CASSVSGQGNTEAFF. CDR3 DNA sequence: TGTGCCAGCAGTGTATCGGGACAGGGAAACACTGAAGCTTTCTTT.